These 19 T cell receptor beta chains came from one sample sequenced in a study of blood T cells in healthy people across ages. A second about 6 to 12 cycle PCR used barcoded and J-beta primers. Via MiXCR, TCRdb re-called the 5' RACE reads, giving one row per CDR3 protein. Here the sample spans around 1,000,000 distinct CDR3 sequences, about two fifths being singletons. Specimen: blood. These receptors all stem from a man aged 18 to 29 in good health.

The V gene is TRBV28, the J gene TRBJ1-2; D is undetermined. Deletions cut 3 bases from V and 6 bases from J, with 8 bases between. The CDR3 sequence is 12 residues long. Looked up from germline, CDR1 is MDHEN and CDR2 is SYDVKM. CDR3 in amino acids: CASSLRSHGYTF. CDR3 nucleotides: TGTGCCAGCAGTTTGAGGAGTCATGGCTACACCTTC.

The CDR3 sequence: CASSLTAQAARTEAFF. The CDR3 DNA follows: TGTGCCAGCTCGCTCACCGCCCAGGCGGCGAGGACTGAAGCTTTCTTT. The rearrangement links TRBV18 to TRBJ1-1; no firm D call. The V and J ends lost 6 bases and 5 bases respectively, with 22 bases between them. This CDR3 region has 16 residues. Germline V gives CDR1 KGHSH, CDR2 LQKENI.

This clonotype has only a few counts. The chain combines TRBV4-1 with TRBJ1-2; D is unclear. CDR1 and CDR2 from the germline V gene are MGHRA and YSYEKL. V gave up 0 bases and J gave up 4 bases, with 12 bases separating them. The CDR3 consists of 15 residues. Written as DNA, the CDR3 is TGCGCCAGCAGCCAAGATGAGAACAGACCCTATGGCTACACCTTC. Translated, it gives CASSQDENRPYGYTF.

Notes on this clonotype: Since a much larger clone is just one base distant, this may be a read error. The V call is TRBV4-2, the J call TRBJ2-5, with TRBD1 matching 10 bases. V lost 0 bases and J lost 11; bases outside the gene matches: 18. The CDR3 spans 18 residues. The germline V gene encodes CDR1 LGHNA and CDR2 YNFKEQ. The CDR3 nucleotides are TGTGCCAGCAGCCAAGATATATGGGGACAGGGGTCTTTGGATGAGCAGTACTTC. Amino acid sequence: CASSQDIWGQGSLDEQYF.

This clonotype appeared once. The chain carries TRBV7-9 and TRBJ2-2; D unclear. Between the trimmed V and J ends, which lost 3 bases and 5 bases, there was a span of 13 bases. From germline, CDR1 is SEHNR and CDR2 FQNEAQ (reference sequence). This CDR3 spans 15 amino acids. CDR3 in amino acids: CASSLKGPLTGELFF. The CDR3 DNA is TGTGCCAGCAGCTTGAAAGGACCACTAACCGGGGAGCTGTTTTTT.

V usage is TRBV12-3 or TRBV12-4 and J usage is TRBJ2-3; TRBD2 agrees at 10 bases. The V gene end was trimmed by 3 bases and the J gene end by 2 bases; junction bases not matched to a gene: 5. This CDR3 has 16 residues. CDR3 in amino acids: CASSFFLAGATDTQYF. The CDR3 DNA is TGTGCCAGCAGTTTCTTTCTAGCGGGAGCCACAGATACGCAGTATTTT.

Points on this clonotype: A much more abundant neighbour one base away suggests this may be a read error. The CDR3 sequence is CANSQVRVDRTYMETQYF. In nucleotides, the CDR3 is TGTGCCAACAGCCAAGTAAGGGTGGACAGGACCTATATGGAGACCCAGTACTTC. The chain is built from TRBV3-1 and TRBJ2-7, with 7 bases lining up with TRBD1. With the DNA end fitting TRBJ2-5 better, the J assignment may be wrong. Germline V gene data show CDR1 as LGHDT and CDR2 as YNNKEL (reference sequence). The CDR3 sequence is 18 residues long.

This clonotype was picked up a small number of times. V gene TRBV30 combines with J gene TRBJ1-5, with D uncertain. Deletions cut 6 bases from V and 3 bases from J, with 9 bases between. The CDR3 is made up of 12 amino acids. Germline V lookup: CDR1 GTSNPN, CDR2 SVGIG (reference sequence). CDR3 nucleotides: TGTGCCTGTACGGGCGCCAATCAGCCCCAGCATTTT. Translating it yields CACTGANQPQHF.

Concerning this clonotype itself: The junction differs from germline at one of its ends, possibly a read error. CDR3 bases: TGCGCCAGCAGCTTGAAAGGGACAGAATCCTACGTGCAGTACTTC. This gives the protein CASSLKGTESYVQYF. The V gene is TRBV5-1, the J gene TRBJ2-7; TRBD1 matches 7 bases. The CDR3 consists of 15 residues. Germline values: CDR1 SGHRS, CDR2 YFSETQ. Drawing the rest from reference TRBV5-1 and TRBJ2-7, the complete variable domain is KAGVTQTPRYLIKTRGQQVTLSCSPISGHRSVSWYQQTPGQGLQFLFEYFSETQRNKGNFPGRFSGRQFSNSRSEMNVSTLELGDSALYLCASSLKGTESYVQYFGPGTRLTVT.

This clonotype was observed a handful of times. This sequence joins TRBV2 and TRBJ2-1; D gene unclear. The ends were cut back, 4 bases at V and 4 bases at J, with 5 bases in the middle. CDR1 SNHLY and CDR2 FYNNEI come from the germline V gene. The CDR3 runs to 12 residues. CDR3 DNA: TGTGCCAGCAGTGGGGTGTACAATGAGCAGTTCTTC. Translation gives CASSGVYNEQFF.

The chain combines TRBV3-1 with TRBJ2-2, with D possibly matching TRBD2 (5 bases). Trimming took 0 bases from V and 4 from J, leaving 15 bases between them. CDR1 is LGHDT and CDR2 is YNNKEL in the germline V gene (reference sequence). The CDR3 spans 17 residues. The DNA of the CDR3 is TGTGCCAGCAGCCAAGAATGGGCCGGGGTCAGCACCGGGGAGCTGTTTTTT. Translated, it gives CASSQEWAGVSTGELFF.

This clonotype was recorded many times. The chain recombines TRBV27 with TRBJ2-3; no reliable D call. Germline V gene sequence: CDR1 MNHEY, CDR2 SMNVEV (reference sequence). Trimming took 3 bases from V and 3 from J, leaving 10 bases between them. CDR3 size: 14 residues. CDR3 in amino acids: CASSLKAATDTQYF. CDR3 sequence (DNA): TGTGCCAGCAGTTTGAAGGCAGCGACAGATACGCAGTATTTT.

V is TRBV20-1 and J is TRBJ1-1, with 8 bases fitting TRBD1. In germline, CDR1 is DFQATT, CDR2 SNEGSKA (reference sequence). The trim removed 1 base at V and 5 bases at J, leaving 9 bases unmatched. The CDR3 has 15 residues. The CDR3 DNA reads TGCAGTGCTAGAGGGGGCGACAGGGGAAGAACTGAAGCTTTCTTT. Amino acids: CSARGGDRGRTEAFF.

The gene calls are TRBV6-1 and TRBJ1-1; D not resolved. Germline V lookup: CDR1 MNHNS, CDR2 SASEGT. V was shortened by 1 base and J by 11 bases, with 11 bases between the two germline ends. The CDR3 has 12 amino acids. CDR3 nucleotides: TGTGCCAGCAGTGAAGTCGGGCCCGGGGCTTTCTTT. It codes for CASSEVGPGAFF.

The genes are TRBV13 and TRBJ2-7, with 13 positions matching TRBD2. CDR1 is PRHDT and CDR2 is FYEKMQ in the germline V gene (reference sequence). Trimming removed 5 bases from V and 0 bases from J; junction bases left unmatched: 7. This CDR3 is built from 17 residues. CDR3: CASSTGTSGASSYEQYF. CDR3 nucleotide sequence: TGTGCCAGCAGCACCGGGACTAGCGGGGCGAGCTCCTACGAGCAGTACTTC.

This clonotype was seen once. The chain uses TRBV20-1 and TRBJ2-3; possibly TRBD1 for D (6 bases). The CDR3 is 15 amino acids. Trimming removed 3 bases at V and 3 bases at J, with 16 bases between. Germline-derived CDR1 and CDR2 are DFQATT and SNEGSKA (reference sequence). The CDR3 is CSASWTRTATDTQYF. The CDR3 DNA is TGCAGTGCTAGTTGGACCAGGACAGCTACAGATACGCAGTATTTT.

This chain joins TRBV20-1 and TRBJ2-5; tentative D call: TRBD2 (6 bases). Germline CDR1 DFQATT, CDR2 SNEGSKA (reference sequence). The germline V and J ends were trimmed by 8 bases and 5 bases, with 12 bases remaining between them. The CDR3 has 11 residues. Written as DNA, the CDR3 is TGCAGTCCCCGGGAGCGGGAGACCCAGTACTTC. It is translated as CSPRERETQYF.

This chain links TRBV7-2 with TRBJ2-7, with D possibly matching TRBD2 (5 bases). In germline, CDR1 is SGHTA, CDR2 FQGNSA. This CDR3 has 14 residues. V shed 1 base and J shed 3 bases, with 10 bases lying between them. The CDR3 is CASSLVPGGYEQYF. CDR3 in DNA: TGTGCCAGCAGCTTAGTTCCAGGAGGCTACGAGCAGTACTTC.

There are a few counts of this clonotype. The chain joins TRBV9 to TRBJ1-2; 9 positions match TRBD1. This CDR3 comprises 14 residues. CDR1 is SGDLS and CDR2 is YYNGEE in the germline V gene. Trimming took 3 bases from V and 6 from J; bases not matched to a gene: 6. The CDR3 spells CASSAGTGSHGYTF. The DNA of the CDR3 is TGTGCCAGCAGCGCCGGGACAGGGTCTCATGGCTACACCTTC.